This T cell receptor (beta chain) comes out of a study of T cells in Graves' hyperthyroidism and ophthalmopathy (dated by TCRdb to about 2019). As for the study more broadly: Peripheral blood samples were taken at the time of initial diagnosis, prior to any treatment. The approximately 90 discovery patients were randomly split 7:3 into training and test sets. An independent validation cohort of around 19 hyperthyroidism patients and about 15 patients who later progressed to ophthalmopathy tested prospective prediction of ophthalmopathy. Following sampling, methimazole starting at 30 mg daily was given to hyperthyroidism patients, and high-dose intravenous methylprednisolone was given to ophthalmopathy patients. The paper reports TCR Vbeta CDR3 sequencing of roughly 140 peripheral blood samples: approximately 43 ophthalmopathy, some 80 hyperthyroidism and around 17 progressor patients. A discovery cohort of about 95 patients, roughly 45 with Graves' ophthalmopathy and approximately 60 with stable Graves' hyperthyroidism, was used to find distinguishing TCR V-J signatures. In addition, the study compared T-cell repertoires in thyroid tissue and in blood from 6 or 7 Graves' hyperthyroidism patients. General study outcomes and caveats: In validation, the model predicted progression to ophthalmopathy a median of about 6.8 months before onset, with about 71% sensitivity and around 76% specificity. In cross-validation, a model built on a 13 V-J signature told ophthalmopathy apart from stable hyperthyroidism with approximately 90% sensitivity and approximately 84% specificity, and in testing the same model reached 80%/75%. Most expanded thyroid clonotypes (frequency above 0.001) were also detected in blood, a finding suggesting that blood repertoires may reflect thyroid immune responses. Sample size was not statistically predetermined, and blinding of investigators to group allocation was not performed.

Taken from the germline V gene (reference sequence), the CDR1 and CDR2 loops are DFQATT and SNEGSKA. The CDR3, from cysteine to phenylalanine, totals 13 residues. Solely the CDR3 DNA is kept, with 39 bases framed from the first base. In regard to this clonotype: The antigen it binds to is not known. Since a much larger clone is just one base distant, this may be a read error.

Stable Graves' hyperthyroidism was defined as the absence of progression to ophthalmopathy over 18 months of follow-up. Hyperthyroidism patients were newly diagnosed, with disease duration under 2 months, and aged 18 to 65 years. The study excluded patients with uncontrolled infections, other autoimmune diseases, pregnancy or lactation. Diagnoses were based on clinical symptoms, serum thyroxine and TRAb, thyroid ultrasound and orbital computed tomography. PBMCs were separated from under 12 ml of fresh peripheral blood using Ficoll-Paque density gradient centrifugation. Total RNA was extracted with Trizol reagent, and quality was checked on an Agilent 2100 Bioanalyzer. Amplification of TCR beta CDR3 regions was carried out from RNA transcripts. The first round of RT-PCR for the TCR CDR3 was performed with the HTBI primer set and the Qiagen OneStep RT-PCR kit. Libraries were constructed in a second round of multiplex PCR, after which size selection and purification were carried out. Libraries were sequenced paired-end with 100 bp reads on an Illumina HiSeq2000. Per the authors' processing: Raw data were processed with SOAPnuke, discarding reads with adapters, uncalled bases, mean Phred below 15, or no exact constant-primer or identifier match. High-quality paired reads were merged using COPE v1.2.5, and each unique nucleotide sequence was defined as a clonotype. MiTCR v1.1 was used to align the clonotypes against IMGT TRBV, TRBD and TRBJ reference segments. The analysis included only V-J combinations with a frequency above 0.0001, which together covered 98% to 99.2% of the repertoires. The TCS score was defined as the ratio of F50 (clonal expansion) to E x V (chaos), calculated using BLOSUM62-based TCRdist between CDR3 peptides within each V-J. Welch's t-statistics and random forest reduced roughly 500 V-J features to 13, which were used in a naive Bayes classifier (R e1071). The Morisita-Horn index was used to measure how similar the thyroid and blood repertoires were. Using fastp at Q25 and MiXCR, TCRdb reprocessed the public reads and kept productive beta chains. Each record represents a unique CDR3 protein, reported with the most common genes and DNA among its rows. The V and J calls were not made by the authors but by TCRdb's processing. This sample has 800,000 or so distinct CDR3 sequences in its table, and 38% of those were observed once. The ten largest clones capture 8% to 9% of the sample.

The TCR comes from a man between 18 and 29 years old with Graves' hyperthyroidism. Sequencing was performed on blood. This chain is built from TRBV20-1 and TRBJ2-2, with 7 middle bases fitting TRBD1. The CDR3 protein is CSARGQNTRELFF. The sequenced DNA is TGCAGTGCTAGGGGACAGAACACCAGGGAGCTGTTTTTT.